The 9 T cell receptor beta chains below were found in one sample sequenced in a study of human T cells and chemical hapten exposure. Time point indicated: pre-sensitization, week 0. The sample's treatment: therapeutic diphenylcyclopropenone sensitization with weekly scalp DPC. One entry per CDR3 protein, called by TCRdb with MiXCR from the RACE reads. The data contain more than 150,000 distinct CDR3 sequences, almost 30% of them seen just once; the ten biggest clones take up roughly 3%. Sample: whole blood, taken in connection with sensitization to the hapten diphenylcyclopropenone (DPC). Every receptor here comes from a woman in her 30s with alopecia areata. Some clones in this sample may be carry-over from other donors' samples.

This clonotype showed up just a few times. The genes are TRBV10-2 and TRBJ1-3; D uncertain. The CDR3 has 16 residues. Between the trimmed V and J ends, which lost 4 bases and 0 bases, there was a span of 13 bases. The V gene's germline CDR1 is WSHSY and CDR2 SAAADI. The CDR3 protein is CASSGVVPGSGNTIYF. The CDR3, as DNA: TGCGCCAGCAGTGGGGTGGTGCCAGGCTCTGGAAACACCATATATTTT.

This rearrangement joins TRBV14 to TRBJ1-2, with D uncertain. Germline assignment: CDR1 SGHDN and CDR2 FVKESK. Trimming removed 2 bases at V and 3 bases at J, with 19 bases between. This CDR3 contains 17 residues. The CDR3 loop reads CASSQTNAVAGHYGYTF. CDR3 bases: TGTGCCAGCAGCCAAACCAACGCAGTGGCAGGCCACTATGGCTACACCTTC.

As concerns this clonotype: At one end the junction does not follow the germline gene, possibly because of a read error. This chain connects TRBV6-9 to TRBJ2-1, with 8 bases matching TRBD1. The CDR3 runs to 13 residues. The V gene's germline CDR1 is MNHGY and CDR2 SVAAGI. The CDR3 sequence: CGSSPGQANEQFF. The CDR3 nucleotides are TGTGGCAGCAGTCCGGGACAGGCAAATGAGCAGTTCTTC.

This chain connects TRBV28 to TRBJ2-7, with 7 bases matching TRBD2. CDR1 and CDR2 from the germline V gene are MDHEN and SYDVKM. J gave up 0 bases and V 4 bases, and 9 bases lay outside the gene matches. The CDR3 extends over 16 amino acids. DNA for the CDR3: TGTGCCAGCAGTTCTCCGGCGGGAGCCCTCTCCTACGAGCAGTACTTC. Its protein is CASSSPAGALSYEQYF.

DNA for the CDR3: TGCAGCGTTCGACAGGGGGTCACTGAAGCTTTCTTT. It is translated as CSVRQGVTEAFF. This chain uses TRBV29-1 with TRBJ1-1; TRBD1 agrees at 9 bases. The CDR3 loop spans 12 amino acids. The V gene's germline CDR1 is SQVTM and CDR2 ANQGSEA. The junction had 2 bases not matched to a gene; V was cut back by 5 bases and J by 4 bases.

A single count supports this clonotype. The chain joins TRBV24-1 to TRBJ2-1, with a possible D match to TRBD2 (7 bases). Trimming pared 4 bases from V and 2 bases from J, leaving 17 bases between. Germline V CDR1 and CDR2: KGHDR, SFDVKD. The CDR3 has 17 amino acids. The DNA for the CDR3 is TGTGCCACCAGTGACTCCGGGGGGCGGGGGACCTACAATGAGCAGTTCTTC. It is translated as CATSDSGGRGTYNEQFF.

The chain links TRBV29-1 to TRBJ2-7, with D uncertain. The V gene's germline CDR1 is SQVTM and CDR2 ANQGSEA. The CDR3 is 13 amino acids. V dropped 1 base and J dropped 3 bases, with 10 bases sitting between them. CDR3 region: CSVEVPPNYEQYF. The CDR3 DNA follows: TGCAGCGTTGAAGTACCACCGAACTACGAGCAGTACTTC.

The chain couples TRBV4-2 to TRBJ2-1, with D possibly matching TRBD2 (5 bases). Germline values: CDR1 LGHNA, CDR2 YNFKEQ. Trimming cost V 1 base and J 8 bases, with 15 bases left between them. There are 15 residues in the CDR3. The CDR3 reads CASSQVSAGGHEQFF. CDR3 bases: TGTGCCAGCAGCCAAGTGTCGGCCGGCGGGCATGAGCAGTTCTTC.

This clonotype has a handful of counts. This rearrangement joins TRBV12-3 or TRBV12-4 to TRBJ1-1; TRBD1 matches 12 bases. The CDR3 has 18 residues. Losses at the gene ends were 3 bases for V and 4 bases for J; bases not matched to a gene: 12. The CDR3 DNA reads TGTGCCAGCAGTTTGTGGGTGGGACAGGGGGCGCGGGGCACTGAAGCTTTCTTT. Its protein product is CASSLWVGQGARGTEAFF.